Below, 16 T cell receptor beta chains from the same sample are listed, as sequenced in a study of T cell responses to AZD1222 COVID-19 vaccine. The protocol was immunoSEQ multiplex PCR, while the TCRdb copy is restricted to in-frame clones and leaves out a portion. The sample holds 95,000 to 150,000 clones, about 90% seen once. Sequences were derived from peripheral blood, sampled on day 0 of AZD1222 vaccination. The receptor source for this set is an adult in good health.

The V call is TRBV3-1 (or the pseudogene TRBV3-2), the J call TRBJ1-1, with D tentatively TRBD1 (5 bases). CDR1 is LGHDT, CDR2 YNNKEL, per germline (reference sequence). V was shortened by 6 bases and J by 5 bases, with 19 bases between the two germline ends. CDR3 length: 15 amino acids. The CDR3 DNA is TGTGCCAGCAGTCCTTCCGTCAGGGCTTGGACTGAAGCTTTCTTT. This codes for CASSPSVRAWTEAFF.

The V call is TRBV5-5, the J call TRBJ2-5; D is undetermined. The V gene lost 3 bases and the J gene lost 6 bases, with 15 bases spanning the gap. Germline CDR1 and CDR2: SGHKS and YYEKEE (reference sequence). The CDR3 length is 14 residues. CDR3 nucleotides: TGTGCCAGCAGCTCCGGGCCCATGGGCCAGACCCAGTACTTC. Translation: CASSSGPMGQTQYF. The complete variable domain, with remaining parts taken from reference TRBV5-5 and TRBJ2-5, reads DAGVTQSPTHLIKTRGQQVTLRCSPISGHKSVSWYQQVLGQGPQFIFQYYEKEERGRGNFPDRFSARQFPNYSSELNVNALLLGDSALYLCASSSGPMGQTQYFGPGTRLLVL.

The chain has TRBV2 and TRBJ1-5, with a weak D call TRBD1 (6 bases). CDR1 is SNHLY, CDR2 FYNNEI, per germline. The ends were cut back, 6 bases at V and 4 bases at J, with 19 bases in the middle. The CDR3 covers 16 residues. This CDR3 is CASRKNRVQGNQPQHF. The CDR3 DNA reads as TGTGCCAGCAGGAAAAACAGAGTTCAGGGGAATCAGCCCCAGCATTTT.

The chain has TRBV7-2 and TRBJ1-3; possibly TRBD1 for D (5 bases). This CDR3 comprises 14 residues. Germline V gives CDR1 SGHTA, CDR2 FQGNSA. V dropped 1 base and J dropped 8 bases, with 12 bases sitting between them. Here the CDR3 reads CASSLDRQSYTIYF. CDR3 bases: TGTGCCAGCAGCTTAGACCGACAGAGCTACACCATATATTTT. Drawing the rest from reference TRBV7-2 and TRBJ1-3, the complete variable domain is GAGVSQSPSNKVTEKGKDVELRCDPISGHTALYWYRQSLGQGLEFLIYFQGNSAPDKSGLPSDRFSAERTGGSVSTLTIQRTQQEDSAVYLCASSLDRQSYTIYFGEGSWLTVV.

The CDR3, as DNA: TGTGCCAGCAGCTTGATGAAGGTCCAGGGGGACATTCAGTACTTC. Translating it yields CASSLMKVQGDIQYF. The chain couples TRBV5-4 to TRBJ2-4, with 7 bases lining up with TRBD1. CDR1 and CDR2 from the germline V gene are SGHNT and YYREEE (reference sequence). With 1 base clipped from V and 8 bases from J, the junction kept 9 bases outside the gene matches. The CDR3 spans 15 residues.

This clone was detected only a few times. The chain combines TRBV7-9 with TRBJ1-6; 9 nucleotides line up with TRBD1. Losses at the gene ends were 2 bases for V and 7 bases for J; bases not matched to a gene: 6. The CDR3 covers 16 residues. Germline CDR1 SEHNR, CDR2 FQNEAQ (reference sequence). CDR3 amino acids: CASSLTPDRGNSPLHF. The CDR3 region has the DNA TGTGCCAGCAGCTTAACCCCGGACAGGGGAAATTCACCCCTCCACTTT. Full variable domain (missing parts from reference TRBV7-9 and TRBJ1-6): DTGVSQNPRHKITKRGQNVTFRCDPISEHNRLYWYRQTLGQGPEFLTYFQNEAQLEKSRLLSDRFSAERPKGSFSTLEIQRTEQGDSAMYLCASSLTPDRGNSPLHFGNGTRLTVT.

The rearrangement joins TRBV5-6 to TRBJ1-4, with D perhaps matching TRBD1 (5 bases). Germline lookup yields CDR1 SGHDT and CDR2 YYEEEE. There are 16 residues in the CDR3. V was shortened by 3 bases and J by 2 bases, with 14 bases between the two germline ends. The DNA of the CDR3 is TGTGCCAGCAGCTCCGGACAATCTCCCACTAATGAAAAACTGTTTTTT. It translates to CASSSGQSPTNEKLFF.

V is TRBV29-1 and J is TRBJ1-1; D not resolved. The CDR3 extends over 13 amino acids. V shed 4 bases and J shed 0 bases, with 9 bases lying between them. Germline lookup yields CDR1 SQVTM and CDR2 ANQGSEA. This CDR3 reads CSVGVLMNTEAFF. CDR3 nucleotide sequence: TGCAGCGTTGGGGTGCTCATGAACACTGAAGCTTTCTTT.

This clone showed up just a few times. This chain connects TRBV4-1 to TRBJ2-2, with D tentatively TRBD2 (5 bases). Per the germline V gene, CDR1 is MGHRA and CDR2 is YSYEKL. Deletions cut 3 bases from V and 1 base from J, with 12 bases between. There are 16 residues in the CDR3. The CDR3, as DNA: TGCGCCAGCAGCCAGAGGGCAGGAGAGAACACCGGGGAGCTGTTTTTT. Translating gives CASSQRAGENTGELFF.

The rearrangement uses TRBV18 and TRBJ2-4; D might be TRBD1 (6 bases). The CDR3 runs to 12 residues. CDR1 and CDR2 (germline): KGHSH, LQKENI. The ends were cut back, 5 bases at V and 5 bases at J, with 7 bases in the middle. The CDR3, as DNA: TGTGCCAGCTCAAACAGGGAAAACATTCAGTACTTC. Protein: CASSNRENIQYF.

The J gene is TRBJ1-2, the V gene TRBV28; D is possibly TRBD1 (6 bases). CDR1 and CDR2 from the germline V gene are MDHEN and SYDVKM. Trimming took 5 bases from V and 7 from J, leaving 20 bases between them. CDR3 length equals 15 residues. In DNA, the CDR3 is TGTGCCAGCAGTGACACAACAGGGAACCCCATTGGCTACACCTTC. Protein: CASSDTTGNPIGYTF.

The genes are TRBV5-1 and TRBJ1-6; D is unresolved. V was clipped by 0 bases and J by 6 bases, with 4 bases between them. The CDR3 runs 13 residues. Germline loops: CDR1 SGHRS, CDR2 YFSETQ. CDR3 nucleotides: TGCGCCAGCAGCTTGGACGGTAATTCACCCCTCCACTTT. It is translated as CASSLDGNSPLHF.

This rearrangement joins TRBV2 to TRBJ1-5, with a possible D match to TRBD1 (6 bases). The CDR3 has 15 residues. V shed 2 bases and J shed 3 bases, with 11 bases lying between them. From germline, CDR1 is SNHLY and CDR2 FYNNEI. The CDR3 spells CASSETGQNNQPQHF. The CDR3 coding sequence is TGTGCCAGCAGTGAAACAGGACAGAACAATCAGCCCCAGCATTTT.

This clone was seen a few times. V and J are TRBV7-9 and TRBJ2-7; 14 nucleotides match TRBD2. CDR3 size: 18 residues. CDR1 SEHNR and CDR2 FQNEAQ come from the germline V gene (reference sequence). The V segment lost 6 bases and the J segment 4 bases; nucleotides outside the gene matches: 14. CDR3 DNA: TGTGCCAGCAGTCATTTGCCGGGACTAGCGGGGGAGGCATACGAGCAGTACTTC. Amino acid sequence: CASSHLPGLAGEAYEQYF.

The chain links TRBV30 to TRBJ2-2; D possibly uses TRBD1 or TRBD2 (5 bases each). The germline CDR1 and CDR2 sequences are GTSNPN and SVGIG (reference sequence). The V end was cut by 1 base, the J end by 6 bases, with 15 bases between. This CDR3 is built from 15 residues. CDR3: CAWSALGAAAGELFF. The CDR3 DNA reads TGTGCCTGGAGTGCACTAGGGGCCGCAGCCGGGGAGCTGTTTTTT.

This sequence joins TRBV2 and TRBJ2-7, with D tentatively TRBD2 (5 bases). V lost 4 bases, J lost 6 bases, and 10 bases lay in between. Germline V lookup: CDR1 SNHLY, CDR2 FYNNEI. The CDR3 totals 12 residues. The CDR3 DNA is TGTGCCAGCAGTGGTAGAGGGCCCGAGCAGTACTTC. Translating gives CASSGRGPEQYF.